This T cell receptor (beta chain) was observed in a study of blood T cell repertoires in COVID-19 (dated by TCRdb to about 2020). Regarding the complete study: The collaborator samples originated in the United States, Italy and Spain and spanned the acute and convalescent phases of COVID-19. The prospective study material was composed of cDNA or gDNA derived from T cells, B-cell-depleted T cells, or PBMCs. Subjects who had been exposed to COVID-19, were actively infected with it, or had recovered from it provided the deeply sampled blood TCRbeta repertoires that made up the dataset. The repertoires were released in a freely available public database intended as a resource for research on the immune response to SARS-CoV-2. Samples came from the ongoing ImmuneRACE study (first 160 participants) plus 1,254 subjects from 6 global collaborators. Sample metadata almost always included a de-identified subject ID, COVID-19 status, age in years and sex. HLA class I and class II types, where available, came from metadata supplied by the sample provider rather than from assay-based typing.

The CDR3 runs 13 residues from the cysteine to the phenylalanine. Of the read, only the CDR3 DNA is kept; its 39 bases are in frame from base 1. V gives up 6 bases and J gives up 0 bases, and the segment between their germline ends measures 8 bases. Each collaborating institution followed its own protocols to collect whole blood in K2EDTA tubes. Collaborator samples were shipped for TCRbeta analysis as frozen whole blood, isolated PBMCs, or DNA extracted from either sample type. General study outcomes and caveats: The quantity of clinical and demographic metadata differed by source and by participant and was supplied without curation.

Turning to this clone: The antigen it binds to is not known. Base qualities are not provided; no much larger clone lies one nucleotide away.

The immunoSEQ Assay, a bias-controlled multiplex PCR, was used to amplify TCRbeta CDR3 regions from genomic DNA. Per the authors' processing: Within the assay, amplification of reference gene primers was used to estimate how many nucleated cells each sample contained. To quantify the absolute abundance of each unique TCRbeta CDR3 rearrangement, sequence reads were collapsed and filtered. For each sample, productive Simpson clonality was calculated by taking the square root of Simpson's diversity index across productive rearrangements. What TCRdb holds here is the immuneACCESS table cut down to in-frame rearrangements. Part of the clones is not present; checked against another copy, under half of the missing clones reflect an unresolved V gene, and the others are unexplained. V and J calls and clone size come straight from that table; D and trimming were deduced from the DNA. Recorded for this sample are roughly 190,000 clones; around 89% of them occurred a single time. Of the sample, less than 5.5% is held by the ten largest clones.

The receptor comes from a human donor in a cohort sampled during active COVID-19. The sample was peripheral blood. The rearranged chain carries TRBV12-3 or TRBV12-4 and TRBJ1-2; confidence is insufficient to name the D gene. The CDR3 amino acid sequence is: CASSPRPNYGYTF. At the DNA level, the sequence is TGTGCCAGCAGCCCCCGTCCTAACTATGGCTACACCTTC.